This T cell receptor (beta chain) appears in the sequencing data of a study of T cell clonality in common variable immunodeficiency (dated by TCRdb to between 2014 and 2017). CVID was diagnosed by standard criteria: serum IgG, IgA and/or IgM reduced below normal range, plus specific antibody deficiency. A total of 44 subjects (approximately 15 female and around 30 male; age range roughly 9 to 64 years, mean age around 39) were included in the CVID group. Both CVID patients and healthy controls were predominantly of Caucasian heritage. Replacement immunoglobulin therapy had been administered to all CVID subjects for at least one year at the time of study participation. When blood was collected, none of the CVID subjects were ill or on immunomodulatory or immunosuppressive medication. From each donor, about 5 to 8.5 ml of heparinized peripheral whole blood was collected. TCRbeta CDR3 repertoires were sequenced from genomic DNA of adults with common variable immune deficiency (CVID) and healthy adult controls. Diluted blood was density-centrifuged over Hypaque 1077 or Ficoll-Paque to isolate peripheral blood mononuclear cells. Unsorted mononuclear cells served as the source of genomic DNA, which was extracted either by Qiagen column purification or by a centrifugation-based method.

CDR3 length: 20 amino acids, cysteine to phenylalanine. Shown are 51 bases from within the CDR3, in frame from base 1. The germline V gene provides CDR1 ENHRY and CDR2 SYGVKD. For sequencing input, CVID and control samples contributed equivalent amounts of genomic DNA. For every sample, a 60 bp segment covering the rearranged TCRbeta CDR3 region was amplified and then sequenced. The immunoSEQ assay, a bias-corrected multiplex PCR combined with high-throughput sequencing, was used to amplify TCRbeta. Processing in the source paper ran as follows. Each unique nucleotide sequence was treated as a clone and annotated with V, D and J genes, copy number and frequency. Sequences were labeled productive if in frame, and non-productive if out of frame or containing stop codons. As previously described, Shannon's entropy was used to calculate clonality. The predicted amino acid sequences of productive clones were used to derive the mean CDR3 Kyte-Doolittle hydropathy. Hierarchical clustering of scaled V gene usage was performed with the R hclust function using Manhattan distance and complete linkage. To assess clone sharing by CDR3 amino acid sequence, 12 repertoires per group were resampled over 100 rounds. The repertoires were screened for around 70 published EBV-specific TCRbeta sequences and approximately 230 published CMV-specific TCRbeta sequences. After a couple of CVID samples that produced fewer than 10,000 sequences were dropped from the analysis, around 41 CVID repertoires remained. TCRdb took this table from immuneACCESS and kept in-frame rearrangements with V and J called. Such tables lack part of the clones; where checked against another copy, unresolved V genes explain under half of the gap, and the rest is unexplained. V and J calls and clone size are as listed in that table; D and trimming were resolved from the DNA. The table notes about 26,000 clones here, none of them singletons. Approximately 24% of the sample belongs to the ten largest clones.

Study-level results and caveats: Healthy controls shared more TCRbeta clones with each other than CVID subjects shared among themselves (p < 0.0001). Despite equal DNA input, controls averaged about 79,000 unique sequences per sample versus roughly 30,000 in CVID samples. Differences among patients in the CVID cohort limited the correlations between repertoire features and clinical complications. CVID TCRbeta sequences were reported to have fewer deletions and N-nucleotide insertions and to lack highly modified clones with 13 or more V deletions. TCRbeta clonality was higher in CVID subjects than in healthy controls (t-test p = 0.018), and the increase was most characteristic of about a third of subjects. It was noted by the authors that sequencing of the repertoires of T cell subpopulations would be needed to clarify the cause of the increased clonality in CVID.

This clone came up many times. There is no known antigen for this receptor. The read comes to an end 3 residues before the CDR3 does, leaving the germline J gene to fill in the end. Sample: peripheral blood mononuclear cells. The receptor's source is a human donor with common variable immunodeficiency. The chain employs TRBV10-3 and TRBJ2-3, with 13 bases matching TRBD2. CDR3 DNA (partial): TGTGCCATCAGCCCAAACCAGGGGGGCGACTACAGGACTAGCGGGAGAACG. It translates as CAISPNQGGDYRTSGRT. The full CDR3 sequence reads CAISPNQGGDYRTSGRTQYF.